This T cell receptor (beta chain) is from a study of beta chain features in type 1 diabetes. Study overall: The number of sorted cells examined across all samples was some 100 million. Regarding the study as a whole: VDJ junctions in type 1 diabetes patients carried more deletions and fewer insertions. Moderate but significant shortening of TCRB CDR3s was recorded in all four CD4+ subsets from Type 1 diabetes patients.

This clone was picked up a small number of times. Its antigen is not known. Every bit of the isolated RNA underwent reverse transcription, so sequencing read expressed TCRB transcripts. Produced via immunoSEQ multiplex PCR; TCRdb's table is partial and in-frame only. Here the sample spans roughly 350,000 clones, 8% to 10% being singletons. Trimming shortened V by 1 base and J by 4 bases, and 16 bases separated the two germline ends. Germline V lookup: CDR1 SGHTA, CDR2 FQGNSA. The CDR3 consists of 16 residues. The receptor was isolated from a young man with type 1 diabetes. The specimen was central memory CD4+ T cells from blood. This chain connects TRBV7-2 to TRBJ1-1, with D possibly matching TRBD1 (5 bases). The DNA for the CDR3 is TGTGCCAGCAGCTTAGGTCCGGGACCGGGGGGCACTGAAGCTTTCTTT. Residues: CASSLGPGPGGTEAFF.